Below, one T cell receptor (beta chain) is given with its context. Original methodology: Estimation of nucleated cell counts was performed using reference gene primer amplification. Generated by immunoSEQ multiplex PCR, the TCRdb table keeps only in-frame clones and is missing some. V, J and clone size are those of that table, while D and trimming were read from the DNA. In the table there are around 170,000 clones, roughly 77% of which are singletons. The data are from a study of blood T cell repertoires in COVID-19. About the research overall: Spain, Italy and the United States supplied samples that represented acute and convalescent COVID-19. Nucleic acid was either cDNA or gDNA, and it came from T cells, B-cell-depleted T cells, or PBMCs.

The sequence came from a man aged 65 to 85 with active or convalescent COVID-19. Material for sequencing was peripheral blood.

CDR3 protein: CASSVGSLDQPQHF. The DNA for the CDR3 is TGTGCCAGCAGCGTAGGATCTTTAGATCAGCCCCAGCATTTT. The V and J genes are TRBV9 and TRBJ1-5, with D unresolved. CDR1 and CDR2 from the germline V gene are SGDLS and YYNGEE. With 0 bases removed from V and 5 bases from J, the gap between germline ends came to 9 bases. This CDR3 is 14 amino acids long. Full variable domain (missing parts from reference TRBV9 and TRBJ1-5): DSGVTQTPKHLITATGQRVTLRCSPRSGDLSVYWYQQSLDQGLQFLIQYYNGEERAKGNILERFSAQQFPDLHSELNLSSLELGDSALYFCASSVGSLDQPQHFGDGTRLSIL.